The 21 T cell receptor beta chains in this list originate from one sample, sequenced in a study of beta chain features in type 1 diabetes. The entirety of the isolated RNA underwent reverse transcription, so expressed TCRB transcripts were sequenced. TCRdb keeps only in-frame clones here, not all; method: immunoSEQ multiplex PCR. The sample consists of 450,000 to 550,000 clones, around 28% of them appearing once. Material: naive CD4+ T cells from blood. These receptors originate from a man aged 18 to 29 in good health.

The J gene is TRBJ2-5, the V gene TRBV30; 8 nucleotides agree with TRBD1. J lost 5 bases, V lost 3 bases, and 5 bases had no gene match. Germline assignment: CDR1 GTSNPN and CDR2 SVGIG (reference sequence). The length of the CDR3 is 13 residues. The CDR3: CAWRTGVLETQYF. DNA for the CDR3: TGTGCCTGGAGGACAGGGGTCTTGGAGACCCAGTACTTC.

There are a few counts of this clone. J is TRBJ2-7 and V is TRBV4-2; maybe TRBD1 (6 bases). V lost 2 bases to trimming and J lost 0 bases, with 14 bases between them. Germline values: CDR1 LGHNA, CDR2 YNFKEQ. This CDR3 comprises 16 residues. In DNA, the CDR3 is TGTGCCAGCAGCCAATTAACAGGGTGGCTCTCCTACGAGCAGTACTTC. It codes for CASSQLTGWLSYEQYF.

The CDR3 here is CSALGGSSYEQYF. The CDR3 DNA is TGCAGCGCGCTGGGCGGGTCCTCCTACGAGCAGTACTTC. This rearrangement joins TRBV29-1 to TRBJ2-7, with D perhaps TRBD2 (5 bases). The V gene lost 7 bases and the J gene lost 0 bases, with 13 bases spanning the gap. The germline V gene encodes CDR1 SQVTM and CDR2 ANQGSEA. The length of the CDR3 is 13 residues.

The J gene is TRBJ2-5, the V gene TRBV7-9, with D perhaps matching TRBD2 (5 bases). The CDR3 loop spans 15 amino acids. From germline, CDR1 is SEHNR and CDR2 FQNEAQ (reference sequence). Trimming removed 7 bases from V and 1 base from J, with 16 bases in between. CDR3 residues: CASTSSLASQETQYF. The CDR3 nucleotides are TGTGCCAGCACCAGTAGCCTAGCATCCCAAGAGACCCAGTACTTC. Full variable domain (missing parts from reference TRBV7-9 and TRBJ2-5): DTGVSQNPRHKITKRGQNVTFRCDPISEHNRLYWYRQTLGQGPEFLTYFQNEAQLEKSRLLSDRFSAERPKGSFSTLEIQRTEQGDSAMYLCASTSSLASQETQYFGPGTRLLVL.

The V call is TRBV25-1, the J call TRBJ2-3; D perhaps matches TRBD1 (6 bases). Germline V CDR1 and CDR2: MGHDK, SYGVNS. This CDR3 has 16 amino acids. The ends were cut back, 4 bases at V and 2 bases at J, with 16 bases in the middle. CDR3 sequence: CASSADRSALTDTQYF. The DNA for the CDR3 is TGTGCCAGCAGTGCAGACAGGTCGGCCCTCACAGATACGCAGTATTTT.

The chain links TRBV29-1 to TRBJ2-1; 10 nucleotides agree with TRBD2. Germline-derived CDR1 and CDR2 are SQVTM and ANQGSEA. The CDR3 totals 15 residues. V shed 3 bases, J shed 3 bases, and the junction held 5 bases outside the gene matches. The CDR3 reads CSVEDSGRYYNEQFF. The CDR3 nucleotides read TGCAGCGTTGAGGATAGCGGGAGGTACTACAATGAGCAGTTCTTC.

V and J are TRBV7-2 and TRBJ2-5; 9 bases are a match to TRBD1. CDR1 and CDR2 (germline): SGHTA, FQGNSA. CDR3 length: 14 residues. With V trimmed by 7 bases and J by 4 bases, 7 bases remained unmatched. CDR3 amino acids: CASTRTGAGETQYF. The CDR3, as DNA: TGTGCCAGCACCAGGACAGGGGCGGGAGAGACCCAGTACTTC.

The gene calls are TRBV15 and TRBJ2-2, with TRBD2 as a possible D gene (6 bases). CDR3 length equals 14 residues. The V gene's germline CDR1 is LNHNV and CDR2 YYDKDF (reference sequence). Trimming removed 11 bases at V and 5 bases at J, with 18 bases between. The DNA for the CDR3 is TGTGCCTCCCGACCGGGGGTCTCGACCGGGGAGCTGTTTTTT. Its translation is CASRPGVSTGELFF.

This clone has only a few counts. The sample carries other DNA sequences with the same CDR3. The rearrangement links TRBV7-9 to TRBJ2-5; 8 bases map to TRBD1. The germline CDR1 and CDR2 sequences are SEHNR and FQNEAQ (reference sequence). Trimming removed 5 bases from V and 2 bases from J; junction bases left unmatched: 4. This CDR3 contains 14 residues. In nucleotides, the CDR3 is TGTGCCAGCAGCCTCGGGACAGGTCAAGAGACCCAGTACTTC. Protein: CASSLGTGQETQYF.

In its sample, this clone was seen a few times. Additional DNA sequences in this sample encode the identical CDR3. This sequence joins TRBV29-1 and TRBJ2-1, with 7 bases fitting TRBD1. With V trimmed by 5 bases and J by 3 bases, 4 bases remained unmatched. Germline CDR1 and CDR2: SQVTM and ANQGSEA. This CDR3 spans 13 amino acids. The CDR3 sequence: CSVWTGGYNEQFF. Here the CDR3 DNA reads TGCAGCGTTTGGACAGGAGGCTACAATGAGCAGTTCTTC.

The chain links TRBV10-3 to TRBJ2-2; weak D call: TRBD2 (6 bases). V was cut by 8 bases and J by 2 bases, with 18 bases left in between. In germline, CDR1 is ENHRY, CDR2 SYGVKD. This CDR3 is 16 amino acids long. CDR3: CAIRDSRTPNTGELFF. CDR3 DNA sequence: TGTGCCATCCGGGACTCCCGGACCCCTAACACCGGGGAGCTGTTTTTT.

In DNA form, the CDR3 reads TGTGCCTGGAGTGTACAGGCGGGATATGAGCAGTTCTTC. Its translation: CAWSVQAGYEQFF. The V and J genes are TRBV30 and TRBJ2-1; a weak D match, TRBD2 (6 bases). There are 13 residues in the CDR3. V lost 0 bases and J lost 8, with 11 bases in between. Germline lookup yields CDR1 GTSNPN and CDR2 SVGIG (reference sequence).

This clone was seen only a few times. This chain uses TRBV9 with TRBJ2-3; either TRBD1 or TRBD2 may fit D (7 bases each). From germline, CDR1 is SGDLS and CDR2 YYNGEE. Trimming shortened V by 4 bases and J by 2 bases, and 17 bases separated the two germline ends. The CDR3 runs 16 residues. For the CDR3, the DNA is TGTGCCAGCAGCAGCGGGACAGTCCAAATCACAGATACGCAGTATTTT. This gives the protein CASSSGTVQITDTQYF.

Here the CDR3 DNA reads TGTGCCAGCAGCTTAGCGTCCCGCTACGAGCAGTACTTC. Translation gives CASSLASRYEQYF. V and J are TRBV7-9 and TRBJ2-7; D call uncertain. Germline-derived CDR1 and CDR2 are SEHNR and FQNEAQ (reference sequence). This CDR3 is 13 amino acids long. With 0 bases removed from V and 3 bases from J, the gap between germline ends came to 6 bases.

Only a few counts were recorded for this clone. The chain has TRBV30 and TRBJ1-4, with 7 positions matching TRBD1. CDR3 length: 15 amino acids. Germline V gene sequence: CDR1 GTSNPN, CDR2 SVGIG (reference sequence). V was pared by 0 bases and J by 3 bases, with 4 bases of the junction left unmatched. The CDR3 loop is CAWSVTGAPNEKLFF. The CDR3 nucleotides are TGTGCCTGGAGTGTCACAGGGGCACCTAATGAAAAACTGTTTTTT.

The J gene is TRBJ2-7, the V gene TRBV4-1; 8 positions agree with TRBD1. Germline V gives CDR1 MGHRA, CDR2 YSYEKL. The CDR3 runs 15 residues. The V and J ends lost 4 bases and 3 bases, in that order; junction bases with no gene match: 8. This CDR3 is CASSRLPGQVYEQYF. The CDR3 DNA reads as TGCGCCAGCAGCCGGTTACCGGGACAGGTCTACGAGCAGTACTTC.

The chain links TRBV5-4 to TRBJ2-7, with no clear D. This CDR3 is 12 amino acids long. CDR1 is SGHNT, CDR2 YYREEE, per germline (reference sequence). The V and J ends lost 4 bases and 2 bases respectively, with 7 bases between them. The CDR3 is CASSLRPYEQYF. CDR3 nucleotide sequence: TGTGCCAGCAGCCTACGTCCCTACGAGCAGTACTTC.

The chain joins TRBV2 to TRBJ2-5; D is uncertain. The V end lost 7 bases, the J end lost 3 bases, and 6 bases lay between the germline ends. CDR1 is SNHLY and CDR2 is FYNNEI in the germline V gene. The CDR3 extends over 11 amino acids. CDR3: CASNYEETQYF. CDR3 sequence (DNA): TGTGCCAGCAACTACGAAGAGACCCAGTACTTC. Combining the CDR3 with reference TRBV2 and TRBJ2-5 gives the whole variable domain EPEVTQTPSHQVTQMGQEVILRCVPISNHLYFYWYRQILGQKVEFLVSFYNNEISEKSEIFDDQFSVERPDGSNFTLKIRSTKLEDSAMYFCASNYEETQYFGPGTRLLVL.

This clone has only a few counts. The rearrangement links TRBV4-1 to TRBJ2-1; 7 bases match TRBD2. The length of the CDR3 is 17 residues. Germline V gene lookup returns CDR1 MGHRA and CDR2 YSYEKL. V shed 1 base and J 6 bases; nucleotides not matched to a gene: 12. CDR3 DNA: TGCGCCAGCAGCCAAGGGCTAGCGGAGAAGGGCCCCAATGAGCAGTTCTTC. Its protein is CASSQGLAEKGPNEQFF.

V and J are TRBV7-2 and TRBJ2-5; D gene unclear. With 1 base removed from V and 5 bases from J, the gap between germline ends came to 8 bases. Germline CDR1 is SGHTA and CDR2 is FQGNSA. This CDR3 has 13 amino acids. The CDR3 DNA is TGTGCCAGCAGCTTAGGGAGACGGGAGACCCAGTACTTC. This codes for CASSLGRRETQYF.

This clone appeared a few times. The CDR3 loop is CASTRPGTYEQYF. The CDR3 DNA is TGTGCCAGTACCCGACCCGGGACCTACGAGCAGTACTTC. The chain recombines TRBV19 with TRBJ2-7; D perhaps matches TRBD2 (5 bases). Trimming shortened V by 7 bases and J by 2 bases, and 12 bases separated the two germline ends. Germline CDR1 is LNHDA and CDR2 is SQIVND (reference sequence). The CDR3 extends over 13 amino acids.